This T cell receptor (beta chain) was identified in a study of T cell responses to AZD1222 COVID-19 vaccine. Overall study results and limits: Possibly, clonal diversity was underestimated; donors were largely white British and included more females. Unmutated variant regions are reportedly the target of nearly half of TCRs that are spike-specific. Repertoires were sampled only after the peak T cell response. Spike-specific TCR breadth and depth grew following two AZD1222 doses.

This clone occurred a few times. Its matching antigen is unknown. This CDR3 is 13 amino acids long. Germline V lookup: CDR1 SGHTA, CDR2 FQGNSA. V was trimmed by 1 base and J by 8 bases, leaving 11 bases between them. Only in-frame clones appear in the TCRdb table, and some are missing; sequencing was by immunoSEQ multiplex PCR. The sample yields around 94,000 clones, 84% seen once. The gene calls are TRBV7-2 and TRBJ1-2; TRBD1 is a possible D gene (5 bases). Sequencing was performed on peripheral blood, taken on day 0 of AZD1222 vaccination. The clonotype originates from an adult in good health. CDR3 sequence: CASSLEGGVGYTF. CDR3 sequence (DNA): TGTGCCAGCAGCTTAGAGGGAGGGGTAGGCTACACCTTC.